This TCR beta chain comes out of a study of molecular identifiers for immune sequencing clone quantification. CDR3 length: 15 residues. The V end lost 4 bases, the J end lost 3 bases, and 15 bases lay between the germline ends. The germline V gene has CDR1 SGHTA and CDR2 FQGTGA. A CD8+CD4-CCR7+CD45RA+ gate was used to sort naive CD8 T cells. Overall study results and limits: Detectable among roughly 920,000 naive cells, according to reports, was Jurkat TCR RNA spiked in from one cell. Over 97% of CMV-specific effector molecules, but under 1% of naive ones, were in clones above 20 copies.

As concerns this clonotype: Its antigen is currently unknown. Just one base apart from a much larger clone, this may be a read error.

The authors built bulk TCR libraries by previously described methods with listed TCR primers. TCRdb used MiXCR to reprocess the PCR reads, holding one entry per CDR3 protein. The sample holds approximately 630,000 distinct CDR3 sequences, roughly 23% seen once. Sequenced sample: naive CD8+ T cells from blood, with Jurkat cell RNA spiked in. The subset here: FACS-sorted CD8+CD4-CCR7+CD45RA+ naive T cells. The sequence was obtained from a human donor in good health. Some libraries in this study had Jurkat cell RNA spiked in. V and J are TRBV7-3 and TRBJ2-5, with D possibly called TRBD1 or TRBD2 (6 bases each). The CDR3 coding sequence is TGTGCCAGCAGCTCCAGGACAAGGGGGGAAGAGACCCAGTACTTC. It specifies CASSSRTRGEETQYF.